The present T cell receptor (beta chain) was sequenced within a study of circulating and synovial CD4+ cells in juvenile arthritis. V lost 3 bases and J 8 bases, leaving 15 bases between the germline ends. Germline loops: CDR1 SGDLS, CDR2 YYNGEE. CDR3 length equals 14 residues. Sequencing used immunoSEQ multiplex PCR; TCRdb keeps in-frame clones, though not all of them. The data hold 30,000 to 40,000 clones, with 90% to 95% observed a single time. The genes are TRBV9 and TRBJ2-1; a weak D match, TRBD2 (5 bases). The source of this sequence is a human donor with juvenile idiopathic arthritis. Material: CD4+ T cells from blood. CDR3 DNA sequence: TGTGCCAGCAGCGGGCAACTAGTCGGATATGAGCAGTTCTTC. Amino acids: CASSGQLVGYEQFF.